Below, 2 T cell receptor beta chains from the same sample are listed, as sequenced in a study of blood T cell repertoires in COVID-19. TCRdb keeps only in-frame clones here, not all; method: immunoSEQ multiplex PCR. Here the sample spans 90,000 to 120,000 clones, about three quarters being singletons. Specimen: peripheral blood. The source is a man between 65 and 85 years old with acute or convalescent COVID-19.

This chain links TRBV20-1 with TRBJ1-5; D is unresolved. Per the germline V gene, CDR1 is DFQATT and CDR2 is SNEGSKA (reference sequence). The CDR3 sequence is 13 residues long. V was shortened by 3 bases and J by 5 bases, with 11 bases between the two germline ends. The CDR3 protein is CSASPQRDQPQHF. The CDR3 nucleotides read TGCAGTGCTAGTCCTCAGAGGGATCAGCCCCAGCATTTT.

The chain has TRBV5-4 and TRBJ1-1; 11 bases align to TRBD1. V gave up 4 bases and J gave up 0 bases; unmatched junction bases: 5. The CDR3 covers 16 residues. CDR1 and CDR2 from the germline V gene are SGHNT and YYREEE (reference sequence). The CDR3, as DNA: TGTGCCAGCAGCCGAGGACAGGGGGCCATGAACACTGAAGCTTTCTTT. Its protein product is CASSRGQGAMNTEAFF.